This T cell receptor (beta chain) was captured in a study of blood T cell repertoires in COVID-19. Study information: T cells, B-cell-depleted T cells, or PBMCs provided the cDNA or gDNA that served as material.

Germline-derived CDR1 and CDR2 are SGHRS and YFSETQ. V lost 1 base, J lost 2 bases, and 9 bases lay in between. This CDR3 comprises 14 residues. The sample holds a few counts of this clone. The same CDR3 can be traced to other DNA sequences in this sample. Sequenced by immunoSEQ multiplex PCR; TCRdb stores in-frame clones only, minus some. The sample includes over 150,000 clones, roughly 85% seen only once; the top ten take 15% to 20%. This receptor was identified in a woman aged 70-85 years in a cohort exposed to, infected with or recovered from COVID-19 (not recorded which). The chain combines TRBV5-1 with TRBJ1-1; D might be TRBD1 (5 bases). Source material: PBMCs or T cells enriched from blood (not recorded which). CDR3 loop: CASSLQGGNTEAFF. The CDR3 DNA follows: TGCGCCAGCAGCTTGCAGGGTGGCAACACTGAAGCTTTCTTT.